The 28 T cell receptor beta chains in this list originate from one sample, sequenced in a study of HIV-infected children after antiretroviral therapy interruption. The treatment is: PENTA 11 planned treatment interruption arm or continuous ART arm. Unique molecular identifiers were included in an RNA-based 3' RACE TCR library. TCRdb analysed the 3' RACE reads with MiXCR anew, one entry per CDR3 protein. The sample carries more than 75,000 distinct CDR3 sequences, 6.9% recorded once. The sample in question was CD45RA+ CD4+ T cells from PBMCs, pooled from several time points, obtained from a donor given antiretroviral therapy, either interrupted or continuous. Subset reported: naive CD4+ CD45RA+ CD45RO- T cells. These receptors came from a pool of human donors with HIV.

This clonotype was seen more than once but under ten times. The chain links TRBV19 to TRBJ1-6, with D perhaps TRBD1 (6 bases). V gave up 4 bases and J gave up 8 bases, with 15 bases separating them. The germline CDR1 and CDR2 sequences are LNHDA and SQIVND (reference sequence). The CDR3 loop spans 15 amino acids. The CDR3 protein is CASSTLRTADSPLHF. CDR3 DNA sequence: TGTGCCAGTAGTACCCTTCGGACAGCCGATTCACCCCTCCACTTT.

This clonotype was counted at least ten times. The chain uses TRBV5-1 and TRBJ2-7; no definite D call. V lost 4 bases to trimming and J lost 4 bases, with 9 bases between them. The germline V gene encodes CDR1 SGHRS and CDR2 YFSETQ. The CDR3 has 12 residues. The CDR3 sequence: CASSRDFYEQYF. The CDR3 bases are TGCGCCAGCAGCCGTGACTTTTACGAGCAGTACTTC.

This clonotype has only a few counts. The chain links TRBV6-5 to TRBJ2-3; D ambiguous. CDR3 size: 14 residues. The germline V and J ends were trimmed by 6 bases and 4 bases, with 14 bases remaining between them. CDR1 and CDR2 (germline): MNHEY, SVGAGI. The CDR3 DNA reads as TGTGCCAGCAGCCGACGGAACCTCCCAGATACGCAGTATTTT. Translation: CASSRRNLPDTQYF.

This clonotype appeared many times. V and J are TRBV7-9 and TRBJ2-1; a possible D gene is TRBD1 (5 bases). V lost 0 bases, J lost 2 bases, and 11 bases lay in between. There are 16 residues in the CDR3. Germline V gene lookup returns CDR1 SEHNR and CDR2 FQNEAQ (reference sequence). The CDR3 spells CASSLALLDTYNEQFF. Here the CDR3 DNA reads TGTGCCAGCAGCTTAGCGCTCCTGGACACCTACAATGAGCAGTTCTTC.

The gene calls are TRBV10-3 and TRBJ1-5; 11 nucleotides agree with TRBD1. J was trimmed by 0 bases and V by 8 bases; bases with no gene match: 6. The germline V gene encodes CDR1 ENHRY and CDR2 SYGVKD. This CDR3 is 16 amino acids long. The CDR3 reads CAIGDRGSNSNQPQHF. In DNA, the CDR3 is TGTGCCATCGGGGACAGGGGGTCCAATAGCAATCAGCCCCAGCATTTT.

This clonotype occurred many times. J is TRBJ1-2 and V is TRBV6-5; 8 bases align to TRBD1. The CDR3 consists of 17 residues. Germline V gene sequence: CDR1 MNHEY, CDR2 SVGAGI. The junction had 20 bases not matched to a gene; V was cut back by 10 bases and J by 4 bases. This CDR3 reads CATRQFSRGPGFYGYTF. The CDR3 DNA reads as TGTGCCACCCGACAATTCAGCAGGGGGCCTGGTTTCTATGGCTACACCTTC.

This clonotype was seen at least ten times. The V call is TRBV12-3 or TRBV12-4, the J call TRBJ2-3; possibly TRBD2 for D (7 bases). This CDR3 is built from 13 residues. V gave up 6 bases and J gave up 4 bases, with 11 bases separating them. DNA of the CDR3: TGTGCCAGCAGAAGGGGGAGGGCAGATACGCAGTATTTT. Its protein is CASRRGRADTQYF.

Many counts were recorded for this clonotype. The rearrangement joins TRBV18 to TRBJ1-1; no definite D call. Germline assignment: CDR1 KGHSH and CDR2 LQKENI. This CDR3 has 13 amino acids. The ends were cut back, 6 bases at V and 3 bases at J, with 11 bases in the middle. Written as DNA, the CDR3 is TGTGCCAGCTCCGAGCAGGCGGACACTGAAGCTTTCTTT. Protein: CASSEQADTEAFF. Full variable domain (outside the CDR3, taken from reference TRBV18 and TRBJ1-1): NAGVMQNPRHLVRRRGQEARLRCSPMKGHSHVYWYRQLPEEGLKFMVYLQKENIIDESGMPKERFSAEFPKEGPSILRIQQVVRGDSAAYFCASSEQADTEAFFGQGTRLTVV.

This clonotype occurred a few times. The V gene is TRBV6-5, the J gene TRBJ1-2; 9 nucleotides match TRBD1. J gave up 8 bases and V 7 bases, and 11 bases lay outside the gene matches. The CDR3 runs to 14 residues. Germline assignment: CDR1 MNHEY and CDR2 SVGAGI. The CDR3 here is CASTPLGTGHGYTF. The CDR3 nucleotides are TGTGCCAGCACCCCCCTAGGGACAGGGCACGGCTACACCTTC.

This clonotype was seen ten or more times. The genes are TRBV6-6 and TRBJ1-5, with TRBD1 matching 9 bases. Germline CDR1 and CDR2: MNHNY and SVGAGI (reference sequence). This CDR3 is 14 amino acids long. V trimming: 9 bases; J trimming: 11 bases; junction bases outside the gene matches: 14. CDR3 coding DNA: TGTGCCAGTAGTGCGGGACAGGGAGTCCGGACCCAGCATTTT. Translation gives CASSAGQGVRTQHF.

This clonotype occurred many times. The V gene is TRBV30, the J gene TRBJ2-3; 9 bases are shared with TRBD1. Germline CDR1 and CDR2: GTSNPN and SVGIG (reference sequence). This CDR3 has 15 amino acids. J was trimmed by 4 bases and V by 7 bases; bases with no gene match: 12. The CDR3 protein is CAFEPGQGFADTQYF. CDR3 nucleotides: TGTGCCTTCGAACCGGGACAGGGTTTCGCAGATACGCAGTATTTT.

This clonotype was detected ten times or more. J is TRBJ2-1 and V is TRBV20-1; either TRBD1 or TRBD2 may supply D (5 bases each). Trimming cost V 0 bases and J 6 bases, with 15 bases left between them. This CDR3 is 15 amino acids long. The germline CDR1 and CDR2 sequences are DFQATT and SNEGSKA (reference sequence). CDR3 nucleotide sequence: TGCAGTGCTAGAGATGGGGCAGGGACCTTCAATGAGCAGTTCTTC. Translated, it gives CSARDGAGTFNEQFF.

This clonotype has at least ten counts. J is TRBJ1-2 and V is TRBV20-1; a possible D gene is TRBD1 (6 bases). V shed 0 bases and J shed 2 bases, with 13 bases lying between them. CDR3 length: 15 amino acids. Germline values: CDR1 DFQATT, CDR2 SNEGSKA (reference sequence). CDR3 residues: CSARDSGGPNYGYTF. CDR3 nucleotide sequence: TGCAGTGCTAGAGATTCCGGGGGCCCGAACTATGGCTACACCTTC.

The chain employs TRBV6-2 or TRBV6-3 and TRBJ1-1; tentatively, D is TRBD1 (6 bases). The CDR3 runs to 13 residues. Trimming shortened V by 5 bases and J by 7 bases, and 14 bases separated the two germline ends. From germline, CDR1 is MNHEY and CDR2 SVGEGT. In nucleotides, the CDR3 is TGTGCCAGCAGTCGGGACACATCTCTTGAAGCTTTCTTT. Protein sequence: CASSRDTSLEAFF.

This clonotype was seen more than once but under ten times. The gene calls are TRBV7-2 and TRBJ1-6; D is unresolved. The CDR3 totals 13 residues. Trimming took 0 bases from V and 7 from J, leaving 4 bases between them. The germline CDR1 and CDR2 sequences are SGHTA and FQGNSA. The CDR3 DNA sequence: TGTGCCAGCAGCTTAGCTAGCAATTCACCCCTCCACTTT. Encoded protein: CASSLASNSPLHF.

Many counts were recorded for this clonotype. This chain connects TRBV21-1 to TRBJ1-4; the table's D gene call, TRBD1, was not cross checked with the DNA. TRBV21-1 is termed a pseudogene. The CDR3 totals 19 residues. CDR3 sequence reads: CASSKWWSGARQTNEKLFF. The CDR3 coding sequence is TGTGCCAGCAGCAAATGGTGGTCGGGGGCTAGGCAAACTAATGAAAAACTGTTTTTT.

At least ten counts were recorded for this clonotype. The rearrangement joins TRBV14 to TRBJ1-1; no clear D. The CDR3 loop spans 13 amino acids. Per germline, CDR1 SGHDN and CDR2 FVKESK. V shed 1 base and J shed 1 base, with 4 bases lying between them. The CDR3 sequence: CASSQAWNTEAFF. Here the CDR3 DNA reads TGTGCCAGCAGCCAAGCCTGGAACACTGAAGCTTTCTTT. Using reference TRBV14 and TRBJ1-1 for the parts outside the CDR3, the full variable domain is EAGVTQFPSHSVIEKGQTVTLRCDPISGHDNLYWYRRVMGKEIKFLLHFVKESKQDESGMPNNRFLAERTGGTYSTLKVQPAELEDSGVYFCASSQAWNTEAFFGQGTRLTVV.

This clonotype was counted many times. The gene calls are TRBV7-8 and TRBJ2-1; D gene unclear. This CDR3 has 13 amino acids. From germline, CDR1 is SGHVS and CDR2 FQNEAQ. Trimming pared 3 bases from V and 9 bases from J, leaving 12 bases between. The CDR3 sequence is CASSFTLESEQFF. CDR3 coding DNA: TGTGCCAGCAGCTTTACCCTAGAGAGTGAGCAGTTCTTC. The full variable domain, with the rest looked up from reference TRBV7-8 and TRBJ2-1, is GAGVSQSPRYKVAKRGQDVALRCDPISGHVSLFWYQQALGQGPEFLTYFQNEAQLDKSGLPSDRFFAERPEGSVSTLKIQRTQQEDSAVYLCASSFTLESEQFFGPGTRLTVL.

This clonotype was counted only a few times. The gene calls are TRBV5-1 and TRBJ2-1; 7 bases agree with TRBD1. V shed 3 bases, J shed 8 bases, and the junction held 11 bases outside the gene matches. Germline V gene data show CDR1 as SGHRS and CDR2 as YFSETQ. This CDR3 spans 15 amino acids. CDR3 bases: TGCGCCAGCAGCTACGGACAGGTTGGGGTTCATGAGCAGTTCTTC. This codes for CASSYGQVGVHEQFF.

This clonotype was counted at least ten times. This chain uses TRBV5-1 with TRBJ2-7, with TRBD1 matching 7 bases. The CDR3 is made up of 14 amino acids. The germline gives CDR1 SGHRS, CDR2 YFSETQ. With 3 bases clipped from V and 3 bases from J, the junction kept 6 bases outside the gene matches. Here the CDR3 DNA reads TGCGCCAGCAGCTGGGACAGTACTAACTACGAGCAGTACTTC. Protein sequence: CASSWDSTNYEQYF.

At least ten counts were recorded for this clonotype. The CDR3 DNA reads as TGTGCCACCAGTGGAACACCCGGAAACACCATATATTTT. This gives the protein CATSGTPGNTIYF. The V gene is TRBV24-1, the J gene TRBJ1-3, with unresolved D. CDR3 length: 13 amino acids. CDR1 is KGHDR, CDR2 SFDVKD, per germline. Trimming took 5 bases from V and 4 from J, leaving 8 bases between them.

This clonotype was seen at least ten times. CDR3 in DNA: TGTGCCAGCAGGCGGGGCCCCTGGGGGAACACTGAAGCTTTCTTT. This codes for CASRRGPWGNTEAFF. The chain recombines TRBV12-3 or TRBV12-4 with TRBJ1-1, with a tentative D call TRBD1 (5 bases). V was cut by 6 bases and J by 1 base, with 15 bases left in between. The CDR3 is made up of 15 amino acids.

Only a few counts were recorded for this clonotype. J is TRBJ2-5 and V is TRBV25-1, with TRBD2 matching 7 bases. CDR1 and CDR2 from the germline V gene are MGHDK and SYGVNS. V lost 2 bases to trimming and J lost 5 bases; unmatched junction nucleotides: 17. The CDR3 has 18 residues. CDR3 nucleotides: TGTGCCAGCAGTGAAAACCCCACCGGGAGGCCCTTTGGGGAGACCCAGTACTTC. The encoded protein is CASSENPTGRPFGETQYF.

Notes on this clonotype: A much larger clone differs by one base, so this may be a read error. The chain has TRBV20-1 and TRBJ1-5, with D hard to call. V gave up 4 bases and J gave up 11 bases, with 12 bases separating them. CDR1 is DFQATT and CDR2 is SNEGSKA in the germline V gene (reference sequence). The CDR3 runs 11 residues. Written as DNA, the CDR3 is TGCAGTGCTATTCGGTCGGAGACCCAGCATTTT. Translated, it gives CSAIRSETQHF.

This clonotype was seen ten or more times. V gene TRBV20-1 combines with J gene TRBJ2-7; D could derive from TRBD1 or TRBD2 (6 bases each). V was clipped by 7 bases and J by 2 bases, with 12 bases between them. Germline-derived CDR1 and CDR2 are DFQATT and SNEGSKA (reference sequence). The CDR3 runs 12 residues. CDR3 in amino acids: CSVRGVPYEQYF. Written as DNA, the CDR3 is TGCAGTGTGAGGGGGGTTCCCTACGAGCAGTACTTC.

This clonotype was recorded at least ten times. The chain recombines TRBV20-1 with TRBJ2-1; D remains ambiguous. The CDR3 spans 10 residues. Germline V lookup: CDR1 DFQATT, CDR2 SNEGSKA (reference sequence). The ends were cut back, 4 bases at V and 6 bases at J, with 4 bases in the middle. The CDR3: CSAIVNEQFF. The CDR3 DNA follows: TGCAGTGCTATCGTCAATGAGCAGTTCTTC.

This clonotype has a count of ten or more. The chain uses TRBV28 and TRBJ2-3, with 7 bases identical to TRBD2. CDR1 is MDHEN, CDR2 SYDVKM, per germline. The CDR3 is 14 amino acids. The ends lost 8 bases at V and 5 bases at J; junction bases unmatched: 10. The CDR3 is CASYTAGPGDTQYF. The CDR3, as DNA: TGTGCCAGCTACACAGCGGGGCCAGGAGATACGCAGTATTTT.

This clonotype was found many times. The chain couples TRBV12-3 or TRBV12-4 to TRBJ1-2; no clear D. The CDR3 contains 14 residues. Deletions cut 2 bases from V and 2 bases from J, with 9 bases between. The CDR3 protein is CASSLLRSNYGYTF. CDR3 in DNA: TGTGCCAGCAGTTTACTTCGCAGCAACTATGGCTACACCTTC.